These 10 T cell receptor beta chains originate from one sample sequenced in a study of blood T cell repertoires in COVID-19. Using immunoSEQ multiplex PCR, the repertoire was profiled, and TCRdb retains in-frame clones only, with some absent. The table records approximately 300,000 clones, about 89% of them present only once. The sequencing sample was made of peripheral blood. The receptors derive from a man between 18 and 35 years old who had recovered from COVID-19.

This clone has only one observation. This chain links TRBV18 with TRBJ2-1, with D perhaps matching TRBD1 (5 bases). V lost 0 bases and J 14 bases, leaving 11 bases between the germline ends. Germline V gene lookup returns CDR1 KGHSH and CDR2 LQKENI. This CDR3 is 12 amino acids long. Here the CDR3 reads CASSPPAGKEFF. The CDR3 DNA is TGTGCCAGCTCACCACCGGCAGGGAAGGAGTTCTTC.

The chain is built from TRBV7-8 and TRBJ2-2; no firm D call. The ends were cut back, 0 bases at V and 1 base at J, with 9 bases in the middle. Germline V gives CDR1 SGHVS, CDR2 FQNEAQ. The CDR3 length is 16 residues. The CDR3 nucleotides are TGTGCCAGCAGCTTAGCGCCTGAACAGAACACCGGGGAGCTGTTTTTT. This encodes CASSLAPEQNTGELFF.

This clone was recorded only once. The chain couples TRBV14 to TRBJ1-1; a possible D gene is TRBD1 (5 bases). Trimming took 0 bases from V and 0 from J, leaving 11 bases between them. This CDR3 spans 16 amino acids. The germline CDR1 and CDR2 sequences are SGHDN and FVKESK. This CDR3 is CASSQDAGTVNTEAFF. The CDR3 nucleotides are TGTGCCAGCAGCCAAGATGCAGGGACTGTGAACACTGAAGCTTTCTTT. Complete variable domain (other parts from reference TRBV14 and TRBJ1-1): EAGVTQFPSHSVIEKGQTVTLRCDPISGHDNLYWYRRVMGKEIKFLLHFVKESKQDESGMPNNRFLAERTGGTYSTLKVQPAELEDSGVYFCASSQDAGTVNTEAFFGQGTRLTVV.

With regard to this clone: Other DNA sequences in this specimen translate into the identical CDR3. The V gene is TRBV19, the J gene TRBJ2-7, with a tentative D call TRBD1 (5 bases). CDR3 length: 13 amino acids. The germline V gene encodes CDR1 LNHDA and CDR2 SQIVND (reference sequence). Trimming removed 1 base from V and 3 bases from J, with 7 bases in between. The CDR3 sequence is CASSIGQGYEQYF. Written as DNA, the CDR3 is TGTGCCAGTAGTATAGGGCAGGGCTACGAGCAGTACTTC. Full variable domain (remainder filled in from reference TRBV19 and TRBJ2-7): DGGITQSPKYLFRKEGQNVTLSCEQNLNHDAMYWYRQDPGQGLRLIYYSQIVNDFQKGDIAEGYSVSREKKESFPLTVTSAQKNPTAFYLCASSIGQGYEQYFGPGTRLTVT.

The chain couples TRBV27 to TRBJ2-7, with D unresolved. Germline lookup yields CDR1 MNHEY and CDR2 SMNVEV (reference sequence). V dropped 5 bases and J dropped 4 bases, with 15 bases sitting between them. CDR3 length equals 14 residues. The CDR3 DNA follows: TGTGCCAGCAGTGTTCGAGATATTACTTACGAGCAGTACTTC. It is translated as CASSVRDITYEQYF.

V is TRBV25-1 and J is TRBJ1-1; D perhaps matches TRBD1 (5 bases). The CDR3 spans 12 residues. V dropped 3 bases and J dropped 6 bases, with 8 bases sitting between them. Looked up from germline, CDR1 is MGHDK and CDR2 is SYGVNS. CDR3 sequence: CASSEGRAEAFF. For the CDR3, the DNA is TGTGCCAGCAGTGAGGGCAGGGCTGAAGCTTTCTTT.

As regards this clone: This sample includes further DNA sequences coding for the same CDR3. The chain combines TRBV9 with TRBJ2-3; D gene ambiguous. Trimming removed 0 bases from V and 6 bases from J, with 5 bases in between. CDR3 length: 12 residues. The germline V gene encodes CDR1 SGDLS and CDR2 YYNGEE. CDR3: CASSVGADTQYF. The DNA for the CDR3 is TGTGCCAGCAGCGTAGGCGCGGATACGCAGTATTTT.

This clone has ten or more counts. The chain joins TRBV6-4 to TRBJ1-5, with D unresolved. This CDR3 has 13 residues. V lost 3 bases and J lost 1, with 4 bases in between. CDR1 is MRHNA and CDR2 is SNTAGT in the germline V gene. The chain's CDR3 is CASSESSNQPQHF. In nucleotides, the CDR3 is TGTGCCAGCAGTGAAAGCAGCAATCAGCCCCAGCATTTT.

The chain employs TRBV4-2 and TRBJ1-5; D is unclear. This CDR3 region has 15 residues. CDR1 and CDR2 from the germline V gene are LGHNA and YNFKEQ. With 0 bases removed from V and 2 bases from J, the gap between germline ends came to 8 bases. Written as DNA, the CDR3 is TGTGCCAGCAGCCAAGATAAAACGGGCAATCAGCCCCAGCATTTT. It yields the protein CASSQDKTGNQPQHF.

This chain links TRBV5-1 with TRBJ2-2; 12 positions agree with TRBD2. Germline V gene sequence: CDR1 SGHRS, CDR2 YFSETQ. Trimming at V came to 6 bases and at J to 4 bases, leaving 10 bases not matched to a gene. There are 17 residues in the CDR3. Here the CDR3 DNA reads TGCGCCAGCACCCCGGCGGCTAGCGGGGGGGCCACCGGGGAGCTGTTTTTT. It encodes CASTPAASGGATGELFF.